One sample yielded the 10 T cell receptor beta chains listed below, sequenced in a study. TCRdb itself ran the 5' RACE reads through MiXCR, one entry per CDR3 protein. This sample's table has some 96 distinct CDR3 sequences. The sequenced material came from tumor-infiltrating naive CD4+ T cells sorted from the breast tumor. The sample's subset: naive CD4+ T cells, CD4+CD45RA+CD25-. Receptors were obtained from a female donor with breast cancer.

As regards this clonotype: This beta chain is an unintended read in a library built for alpha chains; its size means little. The V gene is TRBV29-1, the J gene TRBJ2-7, with D tentatively TRBD2 (6 bases). Trimming took off 2 bases at V and 7 bases at J, with 12 bases between the two ends. Germline values: CDR1 SQVTM, CDR2 ANQGSEA. The CDR3 totals 12 residues. The CDR3 sequence: CSVETDLAEQYF. The CDR3 DNA reads as TGCAGCGTTGAAACAGATCTAGCGGAGCAGTACTTC.

This clonotype has only one observation. This beta chain represents an off-target read in a library built for alpha chains; its size is of limited meaning. The chain links TRBV11-3 to TRBJ2-1, with D perhaps assigned TRBD1 or TRBD2 (5 bases each). The germline gives CDR1 SGHNT, CDR2 YENEEA. Between the trimmed V and J ends, which lost 1 base and 15 bases, there was a span of 13 bases. The CDR3 contains 12 residues. The CDR3 region is CASSLVEGSSFF. In DNA, the CDR3 is TGTGCCAGCAGCTTAGTAGAGGGGTCCTCGTTCTTC.

The table lists this clonotype with a count of one. This beta chain is a stray read from a library made for alpha chains; its abundance is not meaningful. The chain couples TRBV28 to TRBJ2-3; D is unclear. V dropped 3 bases and J dropped 6 bases, with 16 bases sitting between them. The germline gives CDR1 MDHEN, CDR2 SYDVKM. The CDR3 is 15 residues long. CDR3 nucleotides: TGTGCCAGCAGTTTGCCGTCGGCCCTCACGGATACGCAGTATTTT. Protein product: CASSLPSALTDTQYF.

A note on this clonotype: Since the library was made to target alpha chains, this beta chain is a stray read and its abundance is not meaningful. J is TRBJ2-1 and V is TRBV6-1; 14 bases are shared with TRBD2. Trimming at V came to 4 bases and at J to 7 bases, leaving 6 bases not matched to a gene. CDR1 is MNHNS, CDR2 SASEGT, per germline. This CDR3 comprises 16 residues. CDR3 DNA sequence: TGTGCCAGCAGTGTAACGGGACTAGCGGGAGTAAATGAGCAGTTCTTC. Protein product: CASSVTGLAGVNEQFF.

On this clonotype itself: The library was designed around alpha chains, so this beta chain is a stray read whose abundance carries little weight. The chain is built from TRBV12-3 or TRBV12-4 and TRBJ1-1; maybe TRBD1 (6 bases). The V end lost 5 bases, the J end lost 5 bases, and 15 bases lay between the germline ends. The CDR3 loop spans 14 amino acids. CDR3 in amino acids: CASSHAGVYTEAFF. The CDR3 region has the DNA TGTGCCAGCAGTCATGCAGGGGTTTATACTGAAGCTTTCTTT.

As regards this clonotype: This beta chain is a stray sequence in a library constructed for alpha chains; its clone size is not meaningful. The rearrangement uses TRBV12-3 or TRBV12-4 and TRBJ1-2; D unresolved. The CDR3 extends over 12 amino acids. Trimming took 5 bases from V and 8 from J, leaving 12 bases between them. DNA for the CDR3: TGTGCCAGCAGTACGAACCGTGGGGGCTACACCTTC. Translation: CASSTNRGGYTF.

As for this clonotype: This beta chain is an unintended read in a library built for alpha chains; its size means little. CDR3 loop: CASSRRMSGSSYNEQFF. CDR3 DNA sequence: TGTGCCAGCAGCCGACGAATGAGCGGGAGCTCCTACAATGAGCAGTTCTTC. This chain connects TRBV5-5 to TRBJ2-1; 8 nucleotides line up with TRBD2. This CDR3 is built from 17 residues. Germline lookup yields CDR1 SGHKS and CDR2 YYEKEE (reference sequence). V was pared by 4 bases and J by 0 bases, with 9 bases of the junction left unmatched.

In regard to this clonotype: The library was designed around alpha chains, so this beta chain is a stray read whose abundance carries little weight. The CDR3 loop reads CASSGTVYGEQYF. The CDR3 DNA is TGTGCCAGCAGTGGGACAGTCTACGGCGAGCAGTACTTC. V usage is TRBV6-5 and J usage is TRBJ2-7; 7 nucleotides align to TRBD1. Germline CDR1 MNHEY, CDR2 SVGAGI. Trimming removed 5 bases from V and 6 bases from J; junction bases left unmatched: 7. This CDR3 is built from 13 residues.

To note about this clonotype: Because this beta chain is a stray read in a library intended to capture alpha chains, its abundance should not be given much weight. This sequence joins TRBV9 and TRBJ2-5; no clear D gene. This CDR3 has 16 amino acids. Germline values: CDR1 SGDLS, CDR2 YYNGEE. The V and J ends lost 4 bases and 0 bases respectively, with 16 bases between them. The CDR3 DNA sequence: TGTGCCAGCAGCACCCCTCTAGGATCGCACCAAGAGACCCAGTACTTC. This translates into CASSTPLGSHQETQYF.

Worth noting for this clonotype: As an off-target read in a library built for alpha chains, this beta chain has a frequency of little significance. The CDR3 nucleotides read TGTGCCAGCAGTCACAATCGGGGCAGGGTCTATGGCTACACCTTC. Residues: CASSHNRGRVYGYTF. The chain links TRBV12-3 or TRBV12-4 to TRBJ1-2, with D perhaps TRBD1 (5 bases). This CDR3 has 15 residues. Trimming left V 5 bases short and J 4 bases short, with 17 bases between.